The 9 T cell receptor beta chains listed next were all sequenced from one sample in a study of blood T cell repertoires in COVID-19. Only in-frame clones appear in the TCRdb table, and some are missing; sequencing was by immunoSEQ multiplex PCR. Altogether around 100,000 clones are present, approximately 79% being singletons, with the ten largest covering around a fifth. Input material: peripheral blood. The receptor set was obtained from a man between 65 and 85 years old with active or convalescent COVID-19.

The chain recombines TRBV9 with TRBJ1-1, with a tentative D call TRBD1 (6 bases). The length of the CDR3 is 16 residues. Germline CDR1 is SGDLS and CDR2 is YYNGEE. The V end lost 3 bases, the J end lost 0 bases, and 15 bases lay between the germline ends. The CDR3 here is CASSAPNRAVNTEAFF. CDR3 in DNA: TGTGCCAGCAGCGCCCCCAACAGGGCTGTGAACACTGAAGCTTTCTTT.

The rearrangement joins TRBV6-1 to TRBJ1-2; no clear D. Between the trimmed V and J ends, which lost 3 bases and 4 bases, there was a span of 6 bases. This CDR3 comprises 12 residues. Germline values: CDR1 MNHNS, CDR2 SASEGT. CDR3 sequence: CASSENGYGYTF. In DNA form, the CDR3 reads TGTGCCAGCAGTGAGAACGGCTATGGCTACACCTTC.

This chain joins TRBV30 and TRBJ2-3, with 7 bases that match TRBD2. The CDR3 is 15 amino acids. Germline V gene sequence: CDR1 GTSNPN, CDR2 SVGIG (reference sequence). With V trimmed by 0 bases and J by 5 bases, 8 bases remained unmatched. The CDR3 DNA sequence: TGTGCCTGGAGTGTATTGCGGGGGAAGAAAGATACGCAGTATTTT. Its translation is CAWSVLRGKKDTQYF.

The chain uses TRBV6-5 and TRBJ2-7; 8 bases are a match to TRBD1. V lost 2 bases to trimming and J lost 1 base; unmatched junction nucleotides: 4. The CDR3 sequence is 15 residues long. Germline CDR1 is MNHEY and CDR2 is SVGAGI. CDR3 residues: CASSYRTGLSYEQYF. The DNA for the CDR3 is TGTGCCAGCAGTTACCGGACAGGGCTTTCCTACGAGCAGTACTTC.

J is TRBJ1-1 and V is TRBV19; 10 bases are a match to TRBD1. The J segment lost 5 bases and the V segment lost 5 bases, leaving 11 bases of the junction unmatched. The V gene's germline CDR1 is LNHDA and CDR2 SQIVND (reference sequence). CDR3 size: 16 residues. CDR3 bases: TGTGCCAGTAGTTCTAGACAGGGGGCGCTTTATACTGAAGCTTTCTTT. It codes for CASSSRQGALYTEAFF.

The CDR3 DNA follows: TGTGCCAGCTCACCGGAGCGGAGTCAGCCCCAGCATTTT. Protein: CASSPERSQPQHF. The chain recombines TRBV18 with TRBJ1-5, with no clear D. The CDR3 runs to 13 residues. Trimming took off 3 bases at V and 6 bases at J, with 9 bases between the two ends. Germline V lookup: CDR1 KGHSH, CDR2 LQKENI.

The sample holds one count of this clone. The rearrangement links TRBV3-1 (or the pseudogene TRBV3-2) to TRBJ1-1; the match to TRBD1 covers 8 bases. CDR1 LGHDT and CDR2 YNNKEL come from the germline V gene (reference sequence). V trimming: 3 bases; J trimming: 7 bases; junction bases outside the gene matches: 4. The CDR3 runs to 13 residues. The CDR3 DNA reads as TGTGCCAGCAGCCAGGATGACAGGGGTGAAGCTTTCTTT. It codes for CASSQDDRGEAFF.

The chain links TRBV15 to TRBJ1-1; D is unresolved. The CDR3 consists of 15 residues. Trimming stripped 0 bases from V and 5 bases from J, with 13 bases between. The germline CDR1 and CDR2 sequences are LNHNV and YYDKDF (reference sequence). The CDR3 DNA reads TGTGCCACCAGCAGAGATAACACGCAAAAGACTGAAGCTTTCTTT. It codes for CATSRDNTQKTEAFF.

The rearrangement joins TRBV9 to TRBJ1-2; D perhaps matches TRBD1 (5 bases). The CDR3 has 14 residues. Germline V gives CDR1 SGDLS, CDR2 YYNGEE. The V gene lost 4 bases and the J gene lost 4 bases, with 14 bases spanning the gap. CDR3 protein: CASSPAGLGYGYTF. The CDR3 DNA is TGTGCCAGCAGCCCGGCAGGGCTGGGCTATGGCTACACCTTC. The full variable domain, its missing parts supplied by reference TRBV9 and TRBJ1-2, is DSGVTQTPKHLITATGQRVTLRCSPRSGDLSVYWYQQSLDQGLQFLIQYYNGEERAKGNILERFSAQQFPDLHSELNLSSLELGDSALYFCASSPAGLGYGYTFGSGTRLTVV.